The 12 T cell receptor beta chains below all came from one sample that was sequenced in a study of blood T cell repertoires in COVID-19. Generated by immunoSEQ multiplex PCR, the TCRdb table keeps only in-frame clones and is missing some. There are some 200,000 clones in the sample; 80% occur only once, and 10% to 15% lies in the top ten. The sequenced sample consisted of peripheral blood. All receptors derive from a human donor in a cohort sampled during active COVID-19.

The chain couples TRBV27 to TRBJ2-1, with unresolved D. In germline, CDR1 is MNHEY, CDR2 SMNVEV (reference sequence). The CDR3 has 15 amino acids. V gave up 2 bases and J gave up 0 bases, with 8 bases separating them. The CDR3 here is CASSLVRPSYNEQFF. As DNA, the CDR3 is TGTGCCAGCAGTTTAGTGCGTCCCTCCTACAATGAGCAGTTCTTC.

The CDR3 reads CASSSGGVEQFF. The CDR3 DNA sequence: TGTGCCAGCAGTTCGGGGGGCGTTGAGCAGTTCTTC. V usage is TRBV6-5 and J usage is TRBJ2-1; possible D gene TRBD2, 7 bases. The CDR3 is made up of 12 amino acids. Germline lookup yields CDR1 MNHEY and CDR2 SVGAGI. V gave up 4 bases and J gave up 9 bases, with 10 bases separating them.

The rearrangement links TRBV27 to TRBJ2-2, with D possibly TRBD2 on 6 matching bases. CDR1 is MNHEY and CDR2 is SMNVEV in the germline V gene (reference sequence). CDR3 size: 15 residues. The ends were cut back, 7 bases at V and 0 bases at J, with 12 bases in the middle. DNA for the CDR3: TGTGCCAGCAACCGGGGACTTACGAACACCGGGGAGCTGTTTTTT. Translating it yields CASNRGLTNTGELFF.

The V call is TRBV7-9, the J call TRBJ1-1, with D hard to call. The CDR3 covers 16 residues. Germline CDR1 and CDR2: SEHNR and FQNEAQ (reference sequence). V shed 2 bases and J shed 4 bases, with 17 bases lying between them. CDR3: CASSLFRTLPSTEAFF. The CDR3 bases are TGTGCCAGCAGCTTATTCAGAACCTTACCCTCCACTGAAGCTTTCTTT.

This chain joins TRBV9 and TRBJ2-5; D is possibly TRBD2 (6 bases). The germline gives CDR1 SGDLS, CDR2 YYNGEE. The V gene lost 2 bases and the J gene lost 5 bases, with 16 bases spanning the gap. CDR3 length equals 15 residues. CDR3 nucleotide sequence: TGTGCCAGCAGCGTTCTCGGGACTTATGGGGAGACCCAGTACTTC. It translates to CASSVLGTYGETQYF.

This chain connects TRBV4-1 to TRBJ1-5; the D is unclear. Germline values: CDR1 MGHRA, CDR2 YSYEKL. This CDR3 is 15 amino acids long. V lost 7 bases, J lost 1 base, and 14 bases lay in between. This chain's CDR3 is CASKFGEESNQPQHF. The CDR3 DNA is TGCGCCAGCAAGTTTGGAGAGGAGAGCAATCAGCCCCAGCATTTT.

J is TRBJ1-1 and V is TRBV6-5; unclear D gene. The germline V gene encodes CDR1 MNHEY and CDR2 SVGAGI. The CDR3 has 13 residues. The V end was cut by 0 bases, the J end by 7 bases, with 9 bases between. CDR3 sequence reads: CASSYSMGGEAFF. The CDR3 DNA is TGTGCCAGCAGTTACTCGATGGGAGGTGAAGCTTTCTTT.

This CDR3 reads CASSSTRLGELFF. CDR3 bases: TGTGCCAGCAGTTCGACTCGGCTCGGGGAGCTGTTTTTT. The chain joins TRBV6-2 or TRBV6-3 to TRBJ2-2, with D uncertain. Trimming cost V 4 bases and J 7 bases, with 10 bases left between them. This CDR3 comprises 13 residues. The germline CDR1 and CDR2 sequences are MNHEY and SVGEGT.

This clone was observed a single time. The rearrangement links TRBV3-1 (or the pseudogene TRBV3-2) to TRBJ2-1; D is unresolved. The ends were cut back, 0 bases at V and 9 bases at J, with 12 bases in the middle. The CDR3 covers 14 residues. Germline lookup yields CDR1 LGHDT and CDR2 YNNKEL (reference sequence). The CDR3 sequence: CASSQDTASSEQFF. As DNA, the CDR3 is TGTGCCAGCAGCCAAGATACAGCCTCGAGTGAGCAGTTCTTC.

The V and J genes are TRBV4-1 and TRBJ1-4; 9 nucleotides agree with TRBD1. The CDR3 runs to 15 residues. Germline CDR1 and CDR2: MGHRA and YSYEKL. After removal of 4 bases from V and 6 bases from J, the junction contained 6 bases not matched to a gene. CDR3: CASSLQTGGDEKLFF. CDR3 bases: TGCGCCAGCAGCCTTCAGACAGGGGGGGATGAAAAACTGTTTTTT.

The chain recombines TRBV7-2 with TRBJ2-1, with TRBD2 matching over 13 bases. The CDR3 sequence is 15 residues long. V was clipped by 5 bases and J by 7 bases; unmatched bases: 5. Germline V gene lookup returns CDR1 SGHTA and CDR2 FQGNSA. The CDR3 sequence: CASSHGLAGVNEQFF. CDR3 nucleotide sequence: TGTGCCAGCAGCCATGGACTAGCGGGAGTGAATGAGCAGTTCTTC.

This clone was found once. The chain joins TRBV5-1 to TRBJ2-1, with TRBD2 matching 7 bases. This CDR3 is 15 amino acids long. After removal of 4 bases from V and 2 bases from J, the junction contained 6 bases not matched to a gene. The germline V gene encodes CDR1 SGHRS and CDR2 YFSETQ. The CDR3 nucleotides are TGCGCCAGCAGCCCGCTAGCGGAGACCTACAATGAGCAGTTCTTC. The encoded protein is CASSPLAETYNEQFF.